Following are 29 T cell receptor beta chains from one sample sequenced in a study of blood T cell repertoires in COVID-19. Here immunoSEQ multiplex PCR was the method, and the copy in TCRdb shows in-frame clones only, minus some. This sample has tens of thousands of clones, with roughly 87% found just once. The sample consisted of peripheral blood. The receptors were gathered from a human donor in a cohort sampled during active COVID-19.

This chain links TRBV7-2 with TRBJ1-1; D is undetermined. Germline-derived CDR1 and CDR2 are SGHTA and FQGNSA. Trimming removed 5 bases at V and 5 bases at J, with 15 bases between. The CDR3 runs to 14 residues. The CDR3 is CASSPPRVGTEAFF. In DNA form, the CDR3 reads TGTGCCAGCAGCCCCCCGCGGGTCGGGACTGAAGCTTTCTTT.

V is TRBV5-1 and J is TRBJ2-7, with D possibly being TRBD1 (6 bases). There are 14 residues in the CDR3. The germline V gene has CDR1 SGHRS and CDR2 YFSETQ. V dropped 4 bases and J dropped 1 base, with 12 bases sitting between them. CDR3 protein: CASSTGTKSYEQYF. Here the CDR3 DNA reads TGCGCCAGCAGCACCGGGACAAAATCCTACGAGCAGTACTTC.

This chain connects TRBV18 to TRBJ2-7; weak D call: TRBD2 (6 bases). The germline V and J ends were trimmed by 2 bases and 9 bases, with 20 bases remaining between them. Germline CDR1 reads KGHSH; CDR2 reads LQKENI. CDR3 size: 15 residues. The CDR3 DNA sequence: TGTGCCAGCTCACCATCCGCGGGATCCCAAGTGGGGCAGTACTTC. This encodes CASSPSAGSQVGQYF.

The chain has TRBV5-1 and TRBJ2-7, with 8 bases matching TRBD2. The CDR3 covers 14 residues. Germline V lookup: CDR1 SGHRS, CDR2 YFSETQ. Trimming cost V 6 bases and J 6 bases; bases outside gene matches: 11. DNA of the CDR3: TGCGCCAGCAAACCGGGACTAGTGGATGGCGAGCAGTACTTC. This gives the protein CASKPGLVDGEQYF.

The gene calls are TRBV6-6 and TRBJ1-2, with D possibly TRBD1 on 5 matching bases. Trimming pared 7 bases from V and 4 bases from J, leaving 16 bases between. This CDR3 contains 14 residues. Germline CDR1 and CDR2: MNHNY and SVGAGI (reference sequence). As DNA, the CDR3 is TGTGCCAGCAAAGCCTCGACAGTTGGCTATGGCTACACCTTC. This encodes CASKASTVGYGYTF.

The chain couples TRBV18 to TRBJ1-3; TRBD1 is a possible D gene (5 bases). Germline V CDR1 and CDR2: KGHSH, LQKENI. This CDR3 region has 15 residues. V was shortened by 2 bases and J by 1 base, with 9 bases between the two germline ends. The CDR3 coding sequence is TGTGCCAGCTCACCAAAACCAGGGTCTGGAAACACCATATATTTT. This sequence encodes CASSPKPGSGNTIYF.

This chain joins TRBV4-2 and TRBJ1-5, with a possible D match to TRBD1 (6 bases). The CDR3 runs 16 residues. V shed 0 bases and J shed 1 base, with 10 bases lying between them. Germline V CDR1 and CDR2: LGHNA, YNFKEQ. CDR3 region: CASSQETGRSNQPQHF. CDR3 DNA sequence: TGTGCCAGCAGCCAAGAGACAGGCCGGAGCAATCAGCCCCAGCATTTT.

The chain combines TRBV7-3 with TRBJ2-3; D call uncertain. The CDR3 loop spans 13 amino acids. The V gene's germline CDR1 is SGHTA and CDR2 FQGTGA. Trimming pared 2 bases from V and 2 bases from J, leaving 5 bases between. The CDR3 loop reads CASSLLYTDTQYF. The CDR3 DNA is TGTGCCAGCAGCTTACTCTACACAGATACGCAGTATTTT.

The chain combines TRBV28 with TRBJ2-2; D is undetermined. This CDR3 is built from 14 residues. In germline, CDR1 is MDHEN, CDR2 SYDVKM. V lost 5 bases, J lost 1 base, and 8 bases lay in between. CDR3 DNA: TGTGCCAGCAGTCGAGCAGGGAACACCGGGGAGCTGTTTTTT. This gives the protein CASSRAGNTGELFF.

The chain joins TRBV27 to TRBJ1-2; D remains ambiguous. CDR3 length: 12 amino acids. V was cut by 3 bases and J by 5 bases, with 7 bases left in between. The germline V gene has CDR1 MNHEY and CDR2 SMNVEV (reference sequence). CDR3 coding DNA: TGTGCCAGCAGTTTCGCAGGTTATGGCTACACCTTC. Translated: CASSFAGYGYTF.

This chain connects TRBV9 to TRBJ2-2, with TRBD1 matching over 8 bases. The CDR3 length is 13 residues. V dropped 8 bases and J dropped 2; count of bases not matched to a gene: 2. From germline, CDR1 is SGDLS and CDR2 YYNGEE. DNA for the CDR3: TGTGCCAGGACAGGGGAAAACACCGGGGAGCTGTTTTTT. Translation gives CARTGENTGELFF.

This chain connects TRBV6-5 to TRBJ2-1, with 7 bases identical to TRBD2. This CDR3 comprises 15 residues. Germline V CDR1 and CDR2: MNHEY, SVGAGI. The junction had 6 bases not matched to a gene; V was cut back by 7 bases and J by 0 bases. The CDR3 protein is CASTSGGGSYNEQFF. CDR3 DNA sequence: TGTGCCAGCACCTCTGGGGGGGGCTCCTACAATGAGCAGTTCTTC.

The V call is TRBV18, the J call TRBJ1-6; 8 bases align to TRBD1. CDR3 length equals 16 residues. Trimming at V came to 2 bases and at J to 6 bases, leaving 6 bases not matched to a gene. Germline-derived CDR1 and CDR2 are KGHSH and LQKENI. CDR3 in DNA: TGTGCCAGCTCACCAGGGCAGGGGGCGCTTAATTCACCCCTCCACTTT. Protein product: CASSPGQGALNSPLHF.

This chain joins TRBV4-1 and TRBJ2-2; D unclear. Germline V gene lookup returns CDR1 MGHRA and CDR2 YSYEKL. This CDR3 spans 15 amino acids. V dropped 0 bases and J dropped 3 bases, with 8 bases sitting between them. CDR3 sequence (DNA): TGCGCCAGCAGCCAAGAGGGCTTATACACCGGGGAGCTGTTTTTT. This translates into CASSQEGLYTGELFF.

This chain joins TRBV16 and TRBJ2-7; 10 bases fit TRBD1. The CDR3 is made up of 18 amino acids. The germline V gene has CDR1 KGHSY and CDR2 FQNENV. The ends lost 3 bases at V and 3 bases at J; junction bases unmatched: 14. The CDR3, as DNA: TGTGCCAGCAGCCACGGGACAGGGGTGGAAAGCGGCCTCTACGAGCAGTACTTC. It encodes CASSHGTGVESGLYEQYF.

The chain has TRBV7-9 and TRBJ1-3; the D is unclear. CDR3 length equals 14 residues. CDR1 SEHNR and CDR2 FQNEAQ come from the germline V gene (reference sequence). The V gene lost 1 base and the J gene lost 0 bases, with 4 bases spanning the gap. This CDR3 reads CASSLGSSGNTIYF. The CDR3 DNA is TGTGCCAGCAGCTTAGGGAGCTCTGGAAACACCATATATTTT. Using reference TRBV7-9 and TRBJ1-3 for the parts outside the CDR3, the full variable domain is DTGVSQNPRHKITKRGQNVTFRCDPISEHNRLYWYRQTLGQGPEFLTYFQNEAQLEKSRLLSDRFSAERPKGSFSTLEIQRTEQGDSAMYLCASSLGSSGNTIYFGEGSWLTVV.

This clone occurred a few times. This CDR3 is CASSPRDTRAAGELFF. CDR3 DNA sequence: TGTGCCAGCTCACCTCGGGACACCCGGGCAGCCGGGGAGCTGTTTTTT. The chain uses TRBV18 and TRBJ2-2, with a tentative D call TRBD1 (6 bases). This CDR3 spans 16 amino acids. V gave up 3 bases and J gave up 6 bases, with 17 bases separating them. Per the germline V gene, CDR1 is KGHSH and CDR2 is LQKENI.

This clone was picked up one time. This sequence joins TRBV5-1 and TRBJ2-6; TRBD1 might be the D (5 bases). Germline assignment: CDR1 SGHRS and CDR2 YFSETQ. CDR3 length equals 18 residues. Trimming shortened V by 0 bases and J by 0 bases, and 13 bases separated the two germline ends. The CDR3 DNA is TGCGCCAGCAGCTTGGAGGACATTCAATTCTCTGGGGCCAACGTCCTGACTTTC. This encodes CASSLEDIQFSGANVLTF.

CDR3 DNA: TGTGCCAGCAGCCCGGGGGTAGGGGTTACAGATACGCAGTATTTT. Protein: CASSPGVGVTDTQYF. The rearrangement uses TRBV7-3 and TRBJ2-3; perhaps TRBD2 as D (6 bases). V dropped 5 bases and J dropped 3 bases, with 15 bases sitting between them. The CDR3 extends over 15 amino acids. Germline loops: CDR1 SGHTA, CDR2 FQGTGA.

The rearrangement joins TRBV7-9 to TRBJ2-2, with 7 bases matching TRBD1. With 5 bases clipped from V and 3 bases from J, the junction kept 9 bases outside the gene matches. The germline V gene has CDR1 SEHNR and CDR2 FQNEAQ (reference sequence). The CDR3 spans 16 residues. Written as DNA, the CDR3 is TGTGCCAGCAGCCTGCTGACAGGGTCAGACACCGGGGAGCTGTTTTTT. Protein: CASSLLTGSDTGELFF.

By share of the sample, this clone is medium-sized. This chain uses TRBV4-1 with TRBJ2-7; the D gene is possibly TRBD1 (5 bases). Germline-derived CDR1 and CDR2 are MGHRA and YSYEKL. This CDR3 is 15 amino acids long. The V end was cut by 1 base, the J end by 3 bases, with 13 bases between. The CDR3: CASSQAPGMDYEQYF. CDR3 DNA: TGCGCCAGCAGCCAAGCGCCAGGGATGGACTACGAGCAGTACTTC.

In DNA, the CDR3 is TGTGCCAGCAGGCGTGAGGGAAAGGGCAATCAGCCCCAGCATTTT. Amino acid sequence: CASRREGKGNQPQHF. The chain joins TRBV27 to TRBJ1-5; no firm D call. Germline V CDR1 and CDR2: MNHEY, SMNVEV (reference sequence). The CDR3 is made up of 15 amino acids. Trimming removed 6 bases from V and 2 bases from J, with 14 bases in between.

CDR3 bases: TGTGCCAGTAGTAACTATGAAAAACTGTTTTTT. Translation gives CASSNYEKLFF. The J gene is TRBJ1-4, the V gene TRBV19; D remains ambiguous. CDR3 size: 11 residues. V lost 4 bases and J lost 6, with 3 bases in between. Germline V CDR1 and CDR2: LNHDA, SQIVND (reference sequence). The full variable domain, its missing parts supplied by reference TRBV19 and TRBJ1-4, is DGGITQSPKYLFRKEGQNVTLSCEQNLNHDAMYWYRQDPGQGLRLIYYSQIVNDFQKGDIAEGYSVSREKKESFPLTVTSAQKNPTAFYLCASSNYEKLFFGSGTQLSVL.

The chain joins TRBV28 to TRBJ2-1; D call uncertain. V was trimmed by 6 bases and J by 7 bases, leaving 13 bases between them. The CDR3 totals 13 residues. Germline CDR1 MDHEN, CDR2 SYDVKM. CDR3 in DNA: TGTGCCAGCAGAAACTTTGTTTTAAATGAGCAGTTCTTC. This sequence encodes CASRNFVLNEQFF.

The chain carries TRBV7-9 and TRBJ2-7; the D gene is possibly TRBD1 (7 bases). The CDR3 spans 12 residues. Trimming stripped 5 bases from V and 10 bases from J, with 15 bases between. Per germline, CDR1 SEHNR and CDR2 FQNEAQ (reference sequence). The CDR3 DNA reads TGTGCCAGCAGCCTCGGGCGGGACAGTCAGTACTTC. Encoded protein: CASSLGRDSQYF.

The chain carries TRBV20-1 and TRBJ2-1; 8 positions agree with TRBD2. Losses at the gene ends were 3 bases for V and 6 bases for J; bases not matched to a gene: 10. Germline loops: CDR1 DFQATT, CDR2 SNEGSKA (reference sequence). The CDR3 spans 15 residues. This chain's CDR3 is CSASRSGLGINEQFF. CDR3 in DNA: TGCAGTGCTAGTCGTTCGGGACTAGGCATCAATGAGCAGTTCTTC.

The genes are TRBV7-8 and TRBJ2-1; 10 bases fit TRBD2. Germline assignment: CDR1 SGHVS and CDR2 FQNEAQ. V lost 3 bases, J lost 1 base, and 3 bases stayed unmatched. The CDR3 is made up of 16 amino acids. The CDR3 coding sequence is TGTGCCAGCAGCTTGAGCGGGGGGGCTTCCTACAATGAGCAGTTCTTC. It specifies CASSLSGGASYNEQFF. The full variable domain, its missing parts supplied by reference TRBV7-8 and TRBJ2-1, is GAGVSQSPRYKVAKRGQDVALRCDPISGHVSLFWYQQALGQGPEFLTYFQNEAQLDKSGLPSDRFFAERPEGSVSTLKIQRTQQEDSAVYLCASSLSGGASYNEQFFGPGTRLTVL.

This chain connects TRBV7-2 to TRBJ1-1; D not resolved. Germline V gene sequence: CDR1 SGHTA, CDR2 FQGNSA. The length of the CDR3 is 13 residues. Trimming cost V 3 bases and J 4 bases, with 9 bases left between them. CDR3 residues: CASSFTGITEAFF. For the CDR3, the DNA is TGTGCCAGCAGCTTTACCGGGATCACTGAAGCTTTCTTT.

The chain employs TRBV7-2 and TRBJ1-4, with D unresolved. The CDR3 length is 17 residues. Germline CDR1 reads SGHTA; CDR2 reads FQGNSA. V lost 0 bases and J 0 bases, leaving 11 bases between the germline ends. In nucleotides, the CDR3 is TGTGCCAGCAGCTTAGCGGGCAGATACTCAACTAATGAAAAACTGTTTTTT. Encoded protein: CASSLAGRYSTNEKLFF.